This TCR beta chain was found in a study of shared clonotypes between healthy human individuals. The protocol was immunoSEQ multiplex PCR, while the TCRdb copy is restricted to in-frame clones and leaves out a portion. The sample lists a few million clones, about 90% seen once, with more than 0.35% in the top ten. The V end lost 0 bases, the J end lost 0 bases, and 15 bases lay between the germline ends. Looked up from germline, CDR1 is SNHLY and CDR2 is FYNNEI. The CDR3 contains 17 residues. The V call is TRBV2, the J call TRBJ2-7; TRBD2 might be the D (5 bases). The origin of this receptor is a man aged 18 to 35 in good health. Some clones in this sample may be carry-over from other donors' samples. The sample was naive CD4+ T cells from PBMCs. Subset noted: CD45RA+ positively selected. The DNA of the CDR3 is TGTGCCAGCAGTGAAGCGGTGATTTCCGGGGACTCCTACGAGCAGTACTTC. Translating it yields CASSEAVISGDSYEQYF.